Each of the 9 T cell receptor beta chains below was sequenced from the same sample in a study of T cell clonotyping in hematopoietic cell transplantation. The repertoire was sequenced with immunoSEQ multiplex PCR; TCRdb's copy has only in-frame clones and lacks some. The sample contains 30,000 to 45,000 clones, around nine tenths of which appear only once. Sequencing was performed on peripheral blood mononuclear cells. The receptors stem from a woman in her thirties or forties in good health. Some clones in this sample may be carry-over from other donors' samples.

This chain links TRBV6-5 with TRBJ1-1; no reliable D call. V lost 2 bases to trimming and J lost 1 base, with 8 bases between them. The CDR3 sequence is 14 residues long. Germline V gene lookup returns CDR1 MNHEY and CDR2 SVGAGI. CDR3 residues: CASSYNPPNTEAFF. CDR3 bases: TGTGCCAGCAGTTACAATCCCCCGAACACTGAAGCTTTCTTT.

This clone was counted between two and nine times. This chain joins TRBV19 and TRBJ1-1, with D unresolved. The germline CDR1 and CDR2 sequences are LNHDA and SQIVND (reference sequence). There are 12 residues in the CDR3. V dropped 6 bases and J dropped 8 bases, with 13 bases sitting between them. The CDR3 nucleotides read TGTGCCAGTAGAATCGGTCGGGTAGAAGCTTTCTTT. This codes for CASRIGRVEAFF.

This chain connects TRBV7-8 to TRBJ2-7; 8 bases map to TRBD1. CDR3 length equals 14 residues. The V and J ends lost 3 bases and 3 bases, in that order; junction bases with no gene match: 4. Looked up from germline, CDR1 is SGHVS and CDR2 is FQNEAQ. The CDR3 DNA reads as TGTGCCAGCAGCTTGGGACAGGCCTTCTACGAGCAGTACTTC. Its protein is CASSLGQAFYEQYF.

The chain combines TRBV13 with TRBJ2-1; TRBD1 agrees at 8 bases. Germline V gene data show CDR1 as PRHDT and CDR2 as FYEKMQ (reference sequence). V gave up 6 bases and J gave up 7 bases; unmatched junction bases: 11. CDR3 length: 15 amino acids. CDR3: CASSSRTGRRNEQFF. CDR3 nucleotides: TGTGCCAGCAGTTCTCGGACAGGGAGGAGGAATGAGCAGTTCTTC.

The CDR3 nucleotides read TGTGCCAGCAGCCTGACTAGCGGGAGCTTGAATGAGCAGTTCTTC. Protein product: CASSLTSGSLNEQFF. The chain couples TRBV7-2 to TRBJ2-1; 12 bases fit TRBD2. Trimming took 5 bases from V and 7 from J; bases not matched to a gene: 6. This CDR3 is 15 amino acids long. The germline CDR1 and CDR2 sequences are SGHTA and FQGNSA.

This clone was detected once. CDR3 nucleotides: TGTGCCAGCAGCTCCAAAACAGGGGCCGAGCAGTACTTC. Translation gives CASSSKTGAEQYF. This chain joins TRBV7-2 and TRBJ2-7; 7 bases align to TRBD1. V trimming: 4 bases; J trimming: 6 bases; junction bases outside the gene matches: 6. The germline V gene has CDR1 SGHTA and CDR2 FQGNSA. CDR3 size: 13 residues.

The genes are TRBV7-2 and TRBJ2-5; TRBD1 matches 8 bases. CDR1 and CDR2 (germline): SGHTA, FQGNSA. There are 14 residues in the CDR3. Unmatched junction bases numbered 7, after V lost 4 bases and J lost 6 bases. The CDR3 DNA is TGTGCCAGCAGCTACGACAGGGGTGTGAAGACCCAGTACTTC. Translating it yields CASSYDRGVKTQYF.

Points on this clone: At one end the junction does not follow the germline gene, possibly because of a read error. The rearrangement joins TRBV7-7 to TRBJ2-7; tentative D call: TRBD2 (5 bases). Germline V CDR1 and CDR2: SSHAT, FNYEAQ (reference sequence). CDR3 length equals 21 residues. DNA for the CDR3: TGTGCTAGCAGCTTAGAAGCGGTACAGCTCACACTTGCTTGGTACTCCTACGAGCAGTACTTC. It is translated as CASSLEAVQLTLAWYSYEQYF.

The chain employs TRBV18 and TRBJ2-1; D is perhaps TRBD1 (6 bases). The CDR3 covers 16 residues. CDR1 and CDR2 (germline): KGHSH, LQKENI. Trimming left V 4 bases short and J 5 bases short, with 18 bases between. CDR3 DNA: TGTGCCAGCTCACGGAACTCCGGGACAAGCGACAATGAGCAGTTCTTC. It yields the protein CASSRNSGTSDNEQFF. Together with reference TRBV18 and TRBJ2-1, the CDR3 gives the full variable domain: NAGVMQNPRHLVRRRGQEARLRCSPMKGHSHVYWYRQLPEEGLKFMVYLQKENIIDESGMPKERFSAEFPKEGPSILRIQQVVRGDSAAYFCASSRNSGTSDNEQFFGPGTRLTVL.